This TCR beta chain emerged from a study of long-term antiretroviral therapy in people with HIV. Overall study findings and caveats: HIV repertoires spanned tighter CDR3 length ranges than controls did. Post-ART samples showed increased diversity that remained below transplant donor control levels.

With regard to this clone: The antigen is undetermined. An end of the junction does not agree with germline; a read error may underlie this.

The CDR3 extends over 15 amino acids. The germline V gene encodes CDR1 SSHAT and CDR2 FNYEAQ (reference sequence). The libraries were made with immunoSEQ v3.0 at survey level. Produced via immunoSEQ multiplex PCR; TCRdb's table is partial and in-frame only. The sample lists 11,000 to 15,000 clones, around 90% occurring once. This chain links TRBV7-7 with TRBJ2-1; 16 bases match TRBD2. The clonotype comes from a middle-aged man with HIV. Here the sequenced sample was unsorted PBMCs, taken 6.2 years after starting antiretroviral therapy. The CDR3 DNA reads TGTGCTAGCAGCCTAGGGACTAGCGGGAGGGCCCCGCAGTTCTTC. Translated, it gives CASSLGTSGRAPQFF.